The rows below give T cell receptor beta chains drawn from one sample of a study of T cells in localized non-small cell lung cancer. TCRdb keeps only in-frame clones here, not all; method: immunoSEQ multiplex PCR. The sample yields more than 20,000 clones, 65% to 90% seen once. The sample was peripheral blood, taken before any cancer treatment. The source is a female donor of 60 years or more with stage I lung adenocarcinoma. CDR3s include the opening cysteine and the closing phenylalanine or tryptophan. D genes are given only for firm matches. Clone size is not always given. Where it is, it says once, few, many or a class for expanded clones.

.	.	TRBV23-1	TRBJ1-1	CASSQFGGEAFF	TGCGCCAGCAGTCAATTCGGGGGTGAAGCTTTCTTT
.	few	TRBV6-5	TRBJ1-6	CASSYSGTLHF	TGTGCCAGCAGTTACTCTGGAACCCTCCACTTT
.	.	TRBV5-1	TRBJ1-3	CASSSEDRISGNTIYF	TGCGCCAGCAGCAGCGAGGATCGAATCTCTGGAAACACCATATATTTT
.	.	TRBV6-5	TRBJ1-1	CASGGALGSTEAFF	TGTGCCAGCGGAGGGGCCCTAGGGAGCACTGAAGCTTTCTTT
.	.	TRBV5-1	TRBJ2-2	CASSPGRTGELFF	TGCGCCAGCAGCCCGGGACGCACCGGGGAGCTGTTTTTT
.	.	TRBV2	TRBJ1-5	CASSESMGVSMGNQPQHF	TGTGCCAGCAGTGAAAGTATGGGGGTCAGCATGGGAAATCAGCCCCAGCATTTT
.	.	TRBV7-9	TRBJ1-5	CASSRGQLSNQPQHF	TGTGCCAGCAGCCGTGGACAGCTTAGCAATCAGCCCCAGCATTTT
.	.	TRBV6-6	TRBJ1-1	CASSFPGANTEAFF	TGTGCCAGCAGTTTTCCCGGGGCGAACACTGAAGCTTTCTTT
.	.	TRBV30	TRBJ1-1	CAWMGATEAFF	TGTGCCTGGATGGGGGCGACTGAAGCTTTCTTT
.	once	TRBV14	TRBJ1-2	CASSQDWSGYTF	TGTGCCAGCAGCCAAGATTGGAGTGGCTACACCTTC
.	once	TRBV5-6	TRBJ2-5	CASSSRKSETQYF	TGTGCCAGCAGTTCTCGGAAGAGTGAGACCCAGTACTTC
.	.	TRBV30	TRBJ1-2	CAWSKVSFGGYTF	TGTGCCTGGAGTAAAGTTTCTTTTGGGGGCTACACCTTC
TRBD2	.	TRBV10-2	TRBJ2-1	CASSLAGGPGYNEQFF	TGCGCCAGCAGTTTGGCGGGAGGGCCTGGGTACAATGAGCAGTTCTTC
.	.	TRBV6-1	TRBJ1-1	CASSELGTDTEAFF	TGTGCCAGCAGTGAACTGGGGACGGACACTGAAGCTTTCTTT
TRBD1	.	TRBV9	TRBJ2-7	CASSVNSHRGNEQYF	TGTGCCAGCAGCGTCAATTCCCACAGGGGGAACGAGCAGTACTTC
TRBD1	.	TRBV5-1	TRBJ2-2	CASSFRPTGTGVNTGELFF	TGCGCCAGCAGCTTTCGCCCAACCGGGACAGGGGTTAACACCGGGGAGCTGTTTTTT
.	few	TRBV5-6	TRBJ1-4	CASSYGTENEKLFF	TGTGCCAGCAGCTACGGGACGGAGAATGAAAAACTGTTTTTT
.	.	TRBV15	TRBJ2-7	CATSYGPYEQYF	TGTGCCACCTCTTACGGCCCCTACGAGCAGTACTTC
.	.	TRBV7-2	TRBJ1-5	CASSLGQFSNQPQHF	TGTGCCAGCAGCCTGGGGCAGTTTAGCAATCAGCCCCAGCATTTT
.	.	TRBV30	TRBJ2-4	CAWSVKGGVAKNIQYF	TGTGCCTGGAGTGTAAAGGGGGGCGTAGCCAAAAACATTCAGTACTTC
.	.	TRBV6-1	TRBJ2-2	CASSIGGNTGELFF	TGTGCCAGCAGTATCGGCGGGAACACCGGGGAGCTGTTTTTT
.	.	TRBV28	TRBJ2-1	CASSFSGGAYNEQFF	TGTGCCAGCAGTTTTTCGGGGGGCGCCTACAATGAGCAGTTCTTC
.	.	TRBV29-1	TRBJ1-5	CSVGHDSNQPQHF	TGCAGCGTTGGACACGATAGCAATCAGCCCCAGCATTTT
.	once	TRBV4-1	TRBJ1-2	CASSQQPGPYGYTF	TGCGCCAGCAGCCAGCAACCGGGACCCTATGGCTACACCTTC
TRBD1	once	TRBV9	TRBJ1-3	CASSGGTASGNTIYF	TGTGCCAGCAGCGGAGGGACAGCCTCTGGAAACACCATATATTTT
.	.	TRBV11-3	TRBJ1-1	CASSLGGNTEAFF	TGTGCCAGCAGCTTAGGGGGGAACACTGAAGCTTTCTTT
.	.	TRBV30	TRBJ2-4	CAWSGTTAKNIQYF	TGTGCCTGGAGTGGGACAACAGCCAAAAACATTCAGTACTTC
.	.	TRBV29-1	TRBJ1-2	CSVGGGQTLVNYGYTF	TGCAGCGTAGGGGGGGGACAAACCCTCGTTAACTATGGCTACACCTTC
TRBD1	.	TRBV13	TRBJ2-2	CASSLRRTGNTGELFF	TGTGCCAGCAGCTTACGTCGGACAGGGAACACCGGGGAGCTGTTTTTT
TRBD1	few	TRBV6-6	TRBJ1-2	CASSLPQGTNYGYTF	TGTGCCAGCAGCCTCCCACAGGGGACTAACTATGGCTACACCTTC
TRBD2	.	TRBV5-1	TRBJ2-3	CASSLAQGTSVFDTQYF	TGCGCCAGCAGCTTGGCCCAGGGGACTAGCGTTTTTGATACGCAGTATTTT
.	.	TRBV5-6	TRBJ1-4	CASSPIAATNEKLFF	TGTGCCAGCAGCCCAATAGCCGCAACTAATGAAAAACTGTTTTTT
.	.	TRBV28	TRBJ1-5	CASSLVSRSNQPQHF	TGTGCCAGCAGTTTAGTAAGCAGAAGCAATCAGCCCCAGCATTTT
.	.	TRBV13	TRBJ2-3	CASSFFPTSTDTQYF	TGTGCCAGCAGCTTTTTCCCGACTAGCACAGATACGCAGTATTTT
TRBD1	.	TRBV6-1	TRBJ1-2	CASSIRQGADYGYTF	TGTGCCAGCAGTATTCGACAGGGGGCGGACTATGGCTACACCTTC
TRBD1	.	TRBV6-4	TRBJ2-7	CASSVEGTGNYEQYF	TGTGCCAGCAGTGTGGAAGGGACAGGGAACTACGAGCAGTACTTC
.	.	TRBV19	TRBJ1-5	CASSAGMEQPQHF	TGTGCCAGTAGCGCAGGGATGGAGCAGCCCCAGCATTTT
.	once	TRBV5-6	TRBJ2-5	CASSFYGQGQETQYF	TGTGCCAGCAGCTTCTATGGTCAAGGCCAAGAGACCCAGTACTTC
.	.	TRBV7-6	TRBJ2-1	CASSISGSYNEQFF	TGTGCCAGCAGCATCAGCGGCTCCTACAATGAGCAGTTCTTC
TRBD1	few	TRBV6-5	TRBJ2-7	CASSTPGQGGREQYF	TGTGCCAGCAGTACTCCGGGACAGGGAGGGCGGGAGCAGTACTTC
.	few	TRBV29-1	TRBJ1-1	CSVDGGGSSTEAFF	TGCAGCGTTGACGGCGGGGGGTCGAGCACTGAAGCTTTCTTT
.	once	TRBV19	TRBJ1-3	CASSRAAGAPGDTIYF	TGTGCCAGTAGTAGGGCCGCAGGAGCACCCGGTGACACCATATATTTT
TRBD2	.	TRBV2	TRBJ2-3	CASRESGSLTDTQYF	TGTGCCAGCAGGGAAAGCGGGAGTTTGACAGATACGCAGTATTTT
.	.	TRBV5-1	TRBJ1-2	CASSLDEFYGYTF	TGCGCCAGCAGCTTGGACGAATTCTATGGCTACACCTTC
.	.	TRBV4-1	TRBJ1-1	CASSQGFAINTEAFF	TGCGCCAGCAGCCAAGGGTTCGCAATAAACACTGAAGCTTTCTTT
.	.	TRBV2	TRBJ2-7	CASSSEGGSYEQYF	TGTGCCAGCAGTAGCGAGGGAGGTTCCTACGAGCAGTACTTC
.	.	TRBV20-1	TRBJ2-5	CSARAVETQYF	TGCAGTGCTAGAGCGGTAGAGACCCAGTACTTC
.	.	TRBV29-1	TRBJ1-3	CSVGTQAGNTIYF	TGCAGCGTGGGGACCCAGGCAGGAAACACCATATATTTT
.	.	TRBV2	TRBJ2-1	CASKTDSYNEQFF	TGTGCCAGCAAGACGGACTCCTACAATGAGCAGTTCTTC
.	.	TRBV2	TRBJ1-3	CASSEYQGTGNTIYF	TGTGCCAGCAGTGAATATCAGGGAACGGGAAACACCATATATTTT
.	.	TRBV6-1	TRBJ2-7	CASSRTWEAYEQYF	TGTGCCAGCAGCAGGACCTGGGAGGCCTACGAGCAGTACTTC
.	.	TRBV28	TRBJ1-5	CASRGDARQPQHF	TGTGCCAGCAGAGGGGATGCGAGGCAGCCCCAGCATTTT
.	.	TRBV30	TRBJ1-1	CAWSVSSRAFF	TGTGCCTGGAGTGTCAGCTCGCGAGCTTTCTTT
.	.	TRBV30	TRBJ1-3	CAWSPWGATGNTIYF	TGTGCCTGGAGTCCGTGGGGGGCAACTGGAAACACCATATATTTT
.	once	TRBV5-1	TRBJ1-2	CASSLDQPNYGYTF	TGCGCCAGCAGCTTGGACCAGCCGAACTATGGCTACACCTTC
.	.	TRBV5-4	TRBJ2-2	CASSFGGQSNTGELFF	TGTGCCAGCAGCTTTGGGGGACAATCGAACACCGGGGAGCTGTTTTTT
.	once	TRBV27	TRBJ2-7	CASRRKGKNADEQYF	TGTGCCAGCCGCAGAAAAGGAAAGAACGCCGACGAGCAGTACTTC
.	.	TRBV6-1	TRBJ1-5	CASSDTGRGQPQHF	TGTGCCAGCAGCGACACAGGGAGAGGTCAGCCCCAGCATTTT